These 8 T cell receptor delta chains share one sample of origin, sequenced in a study of gamma-delta chains in newborns, infants, children. TCRdb called clones anew from the reads with CATT. This sample has 5,800 or so delta-chain clones, with 0.4% to 0.45% found just once. Material for sequencing was blood. The receptors were gathered from a child who was a newborn, infant or young child, either healthy, febrile or measles-vaccinated (not recorded which).

This clone was counted only a few times. At one end the junction does not follow the germline gene, possibly because of a read error. This CDR3 is also generated by other DNA sequences in the sample. This chain links TRDV2 with TRDJ3, with a possible D match to TRDD3 (5 bases). CDR1 and CDR2 from the germline V gene are GEAIGNYY and EKD. The CDR3 has 16 amino acids. The CDR3 sequence is CACDTLGSWDTRQMFF. DNA of the CDR3: TGTGCCTGTGACACCCTCGGCTCCTGGGATACCCGACAGATGTTTTTC.

Sample share makes this clone large (0.1 to 1%). The same CDR3 is also encoded by other DNA sequences in this sample. The chain recombines TRDV2 with TRDJ2, with a possible D match to TRDD3 (6 bases). The CDR3 extends over 16 amino acids. Germline V gene sequence: CDR1 GEAIGNYY, CDR2 EKD. V lost 0 bases and J 1 base, leaving 11 bases between the germline ends. The CDR3 spells CACDTVGIDLTAQLFF. The CDR3 coding sequence is TGTGCCTGTGACACCGTAGGGATAGATTTGACAGCACAACTCTTCTTT.

This clone was picked up a small number of times. A far larger clone differs by one base, so this is likely a read error. The chain combines TRDV2 with TRDJ3; D unclear. The CDR3 runs 15 residues. Trimming shortened V by 1 base and J by 0 bases, and 3 bases separated the two germline ends. Germline V gene lookup returns CDR1 GEAIGNYY and CDR2 EKD. Written as DNA, the CDR3 is TGTGCCTGTGACACTGACTCCTGGGACACCCGACAGATGTTTTTC. This sequence encodes CACDTDSWDTRQMFF.

Notes on this clone: This may arise from a read error, as a much more abundant clone is one base away. The V gene is TRDV2, the J gene TRDJ1; 8 nucleotides line up with TRDD3. This CDR3 comprises 15 residues. CDR1 GEAIGNYY and CDR2 EKD come from the germline V gene. Written as DNA, the CDR3 is TGTGCCCGTGACACCGGTTTGGGGGATACCGATAAACTCATCTTT. Its translation: CARDTGLGDTDKLIF.

Only a few counts were recorded for this clone. The junction differs from germline at one of its ends, possibly a read error. V is TRDV2 and J is TRDJ3; maybe TRDD3 (6 bases). Germline V gene sequence: CDR1 GEAIGNYY, CDR2 EKD. CDR3 length equals 18 residues. CDR3 region: CACDATMGYSWDTRQMFF. The CDR3 DNA reads as TGTGCCTGTGACGCTACTATGGGATATTCCTGGGACACTCGACAGATGTTTTTC.

Remarks on this clone: Translating this DNA gives a protein that differs at residue 11 from the TCRdb one, which belongs to a much larger clone; a read error is likely, and the protein shown is this translation. This rearrangement joins TRDV2 to TRDJ3; 12 bases line up with TRDD3. The CDR3 consists of 17 residues. CDR1 and CDR2 from the germline V gene are GEAIGNYY and EKD. The CDR3: CACDTTGGYWGTRQMFF. The CDR3 DNA follows: TGTGCCTGTGACACCACTGGGGGATACTGGGGCACCCGACAGATGTTTTTC.

The table lists this clone with a few counts. TCRdb assigns this DNA the protein of a much larger clone, which departs from its translation at residue 3; this likely reflects a read error, and the protein shown comes from translating the DNA. The gene calls are TRDV2 and TRDJ3; TRDD3 matches 7 bases. This CDR3 comprises 19 residues. Germline CDR1 and CDR2: GEAIGNYY and EKD. Trimming took 7 bases from V and 0 from J; bases not matched to a gene: 14. CDR3 sequence (DNA): TGTGCCTGGGATACCGTACTGGGGACCCGCTCCTGGGACACCCGACAGATGTTTTTC. Translation: CAWDTVLGTRSWDTRQMFF.

This clone appeared a few times. It may be a read error: a sequence one base away is much more abundant. Other nucleotide sequences from this sample produce the same CDR3. The rearrangement uses TRDV2 and TRDJ3, with TRDD3 matching over 13 bases. Per the germline V gene, CDR1 is GEAIGNYY and CDR2 is EKD. The CDR3 is made up of 19 amino acids. The CDR3 sequence: CACDYVLGDTSWDTRQMFF. CDR3 sequence (DNA): TGTGCCTGTGACTACGTACTGGGGGATACGTCATGGGACACCCGACAGATGTTCTTC.